The clone carrying this T cell receptor beta chain was seen a handful of times. Together with a sample-barcoded 5' primer, a J-beta primer mix was included in a second PCR lasting roughly 7 to 11 cycles. Template switching added a 12-random-nucleotide identifier to every cDNA molecule. Each CDR3 protein is one row after TCRdb ran MiXCR on the 5' RACE reads. Found here are about 1.5 million distinct CDR3 sequences, 42% of them singletons; the top ten hold approximately 4%. This entry comes from a study of blood T cells in healthy people across ages. Germline values: CDR1 GTSNPN, CDR2 SVGIG (reference sequence). Trimming cost V 0 bases and J 5 bases, with 10 bases left between them. This CDR3 contains 13 residues.

The receptor's source is a woman under 30 in good health. Sequences were obtained from blood. The rearrangement links TRBV30 to TRBJ1-2; D call uncertain. The CDR3 here is CAWSVRQNYGYTF. The DNA for the CDR3 is TGTGCCTGGAGTGTACGGCAGAATTATGGCTACACCTTC.